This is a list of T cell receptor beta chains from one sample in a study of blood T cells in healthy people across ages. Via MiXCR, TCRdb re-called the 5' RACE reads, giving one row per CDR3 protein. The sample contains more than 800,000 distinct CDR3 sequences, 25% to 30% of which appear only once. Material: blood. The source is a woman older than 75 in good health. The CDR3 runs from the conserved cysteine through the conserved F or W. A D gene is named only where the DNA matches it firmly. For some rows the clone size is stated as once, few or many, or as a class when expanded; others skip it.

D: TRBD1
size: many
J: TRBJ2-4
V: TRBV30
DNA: TGTGCCTGGAATGAGCAGGGGGTAGGAAACATTCAGTACTTC
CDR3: CAWNEQGVGNIQYF

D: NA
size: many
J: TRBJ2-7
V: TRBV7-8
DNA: TGTGCCAGCAGCGCGGGTCGACAGGGAGGCTACGAGCAGTACTTC
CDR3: CASSAGRQGGYEQYF

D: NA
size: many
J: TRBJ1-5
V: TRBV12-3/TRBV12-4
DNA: TGTGCCAGCCTACGATGGGGGACTTTAAGGTCGTATCAGCCCCAGCATTTT
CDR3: CASLRWGTLRSYQPQHF

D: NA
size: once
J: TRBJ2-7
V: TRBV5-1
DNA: TGCGCCAGCAGCAGGGGACAAAGCTCCTACAATGAGCAGTACTTC
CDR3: CASSRGQSSYNEQYF

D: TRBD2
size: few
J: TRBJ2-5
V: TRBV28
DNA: TGTGCCAGCAGCCGACTAGCGGGGGGGCTGGAGACCCAGTACTTC
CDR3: CASSRLAGGLETQYF

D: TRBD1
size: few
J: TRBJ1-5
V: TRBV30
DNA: TGTGCCTGGAGTGTCACAGGGGGCATTAATCAGCCCCAGCATTTT
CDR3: CAWSVTGGINQPQHF

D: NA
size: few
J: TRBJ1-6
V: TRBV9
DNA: TGTGCCAGCAGCGTAAGAACAGTTAATTCACCCCTCCACTTT
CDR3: CASSVRTVNSPLHF

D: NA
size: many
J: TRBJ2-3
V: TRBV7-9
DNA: TGTGCCAGCAGCTTAGGAGGCCTAGACCATAATTTGGATACGCAGTATTTT
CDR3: CASSLGGLDHNLDTQYF

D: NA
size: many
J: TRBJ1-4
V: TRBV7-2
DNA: TGTGCCAGCAGCTCGTCCCGGGGGCTGGCTGAAAAACTGTTTTTT
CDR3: CASSSSRGLAEKLFF

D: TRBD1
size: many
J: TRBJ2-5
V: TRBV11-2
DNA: TGTGCCAGCACCTCCGGGACAGGGATGTCCAGGTACTTC
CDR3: CASTSGTGMSRYF

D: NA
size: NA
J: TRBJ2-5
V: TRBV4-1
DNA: TGCGCCAGCAGCCAAGAATCACTAGTGGAGACCCAGTACTTC
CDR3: CASSQESLVETQYF

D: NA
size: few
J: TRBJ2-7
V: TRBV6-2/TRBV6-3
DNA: TGTGCCAGCAGGGGCAGACTCTTCCTCTACGAGCAGTACTTC
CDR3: CASRGRLFLYEQYF

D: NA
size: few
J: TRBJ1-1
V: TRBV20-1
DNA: TGCAGTGCTGTAGGTGGGTTTCGGATCGGAGGCACTGAAGCTTTCTTT
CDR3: CSAVGGFRIGGTEAFF

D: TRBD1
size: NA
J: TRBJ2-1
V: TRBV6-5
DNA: TGTGCCAGCAGTGACGGGACAGCTGAGCAGTTCTTC
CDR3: CASSDGTAEQFF

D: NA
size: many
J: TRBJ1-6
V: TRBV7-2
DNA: TGTGCCAGCAGCTTAGTCGGGGCTTCACCCCTCCACTTT
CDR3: CASSLVGASPLHF

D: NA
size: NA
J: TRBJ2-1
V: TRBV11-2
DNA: TGTGCCAGCAGTGGCCGCCGGGAGTCCCCTTTCTACGAGCAGTTCTTC
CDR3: CASSGRRESPFYEQFF

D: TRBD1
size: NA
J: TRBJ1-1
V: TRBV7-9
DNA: TGTGCCAGCCGGACAGGGGGCGGTGAAGCTTTCTTT
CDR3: CASRTGGGEAFF

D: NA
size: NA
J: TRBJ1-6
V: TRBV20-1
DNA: TGCAGTGCTCAGGTAGGGGCGAAGAATTCACCCCTCCACTTT
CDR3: CSAQVGAKNSPLHF

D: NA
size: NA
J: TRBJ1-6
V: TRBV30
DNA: TGTGCCTGGAGTCGTACAGTTTCACCCCTCCACTTT
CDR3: CAWSRTVSPLHF

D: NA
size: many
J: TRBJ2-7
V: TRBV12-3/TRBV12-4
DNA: TGTGCCAGCAGACAGCAGCACTACGAGCAGTACTTC
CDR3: CASRQQHYEQYF

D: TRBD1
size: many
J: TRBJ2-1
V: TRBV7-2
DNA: TGTGCCAGCAGTCCTCCGGGACAGATAGGGAATGAGCAGTTCTTC
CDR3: CASSPPGQIGNEQFF

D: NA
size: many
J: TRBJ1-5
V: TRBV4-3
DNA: TGCGCCAGCAGCCAAGGCAGGGCGGGCAATCAGCCCCAGCATTTT
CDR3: CASSQGRAGNQPQHF

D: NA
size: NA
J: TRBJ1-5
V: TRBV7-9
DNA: TGTGCCAGCAGCTTAGGAGCACTTAGCAATCAGCCCCAGCATTTT
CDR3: CASSLGALSNQPQHF

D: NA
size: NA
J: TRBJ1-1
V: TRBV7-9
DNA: TGTGCCAGCAGCCCTCAGGTGGCGAACACTGAAGCTTTCTTT
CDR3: CASSPQVANTEAFF

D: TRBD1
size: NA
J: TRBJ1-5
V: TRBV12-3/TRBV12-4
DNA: TGTGCCAGCAGGGGACAGGGGGCTGGCAATCAGCCCCAGCATTTT
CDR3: CASRGQGAGNQPQHF

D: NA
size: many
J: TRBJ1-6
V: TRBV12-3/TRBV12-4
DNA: TGTGCCAGCAGTCCCAGGGGAGGATCACCCCTCCACTTT
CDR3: CASSPRGGSPLHF

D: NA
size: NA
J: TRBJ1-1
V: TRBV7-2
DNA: TGTGCCAGCAGCTTAGGGGTGAGCCAGGCTGAAGTTTTCTTT
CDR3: CASSLGVSQAEVFF

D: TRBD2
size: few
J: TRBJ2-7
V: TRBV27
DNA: TGTGCCAGCAGCGCAGCGGCCAGCGGGGGTTCCTACGAGCAGTACTTC
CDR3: CASSAAASGGSYEQYF